The 12 T cell receptor beta chains presented below share a single source sample, sequenced in a study of T cells in Graves' hyperthyroidism and ophthalmopathy. Using RNA transcripts as the source, TCR beta CDR3 regions were amplified. Using the HTBI primer set, a first-round RT-PCR was run on the TCR CDR3. TCRdb independently ran MiXCR on the multiplex PCR reads; one entry per CDR3 protein. Altogether hundreds of thousands of distinct CDR3 sequences are present, roughly a fifth being singletons, with the ten largest covering roughly 40%. Sequenced sample: blood. The receptors here all came from a man aged 45-60 years with Graves' ophthalmopathy.

This clonotype showed up many times. The CDR3: CASSPRLRILNTGELFF. CDR3 DNA sequence: TGTGCCAGCAGCCCGAGACTGAGGATACTGAACACCGGGGAGCTGTTTTTT. The V and J genes are TRBV11-1 and TRBJ2-2; D not resolved. The CDR3 extends over 17 amino acids. Looked up from germline, CDR1 is SGHAT and CDR2 is FQDESV (reference sequence). V lost 5 bases, J lost 1 base, and 17 bases lay in between.

This chain joins TRBV10-3 and TRBJ1-2; 11 positions agree with TRBD1. The germline gives CDR1 ENHRY, CDR2 SYGVKD. Trimming took 10 bases from V and 8 from J; bases not matched to a gene: 9. The CDR3 runs to 13 residues. The CDR3 nucleotides read TGTGCCACCCTAAAGGGACAGGGGGACGGCTACACCTTC. Translated, it gives CATLKGQGDGYTF.

This clonotype was seen many times. V gene TRBV28 combines with J gene TRBJ1-5, with D possibly TRBD1 on 6 matching bases. The CDR3 spans 17 residues. Germline V gene data show CDR1 as MDHEN and CDR2 as SYDVKM. The V gene lost 3 bases and the J gene lost 3 bases, with 18 bases spanning the gap. The CDR3 bases are TGTGCCAGCAGTTTTCGGCTGGACAGTAGTCTCAATCAGCCCCAGCATTTT. Its protein is CASSFRLDSSLNQPQHF. Full variable domain (outside the CDR3, taken from reference TRBV28 and TRBJ1-5): DVKVTQSSRYLVKRTGEKVFLECVQDMDHENMFWYRQDPGLGLRLIYFSYDVKMKEKGDIPEGYSVSREKKERFSLILESASTNQTSMYLCASSFRLDSSLNQPQHFGDGTRLSIL.

This clonotype was observed a few times. The CDR3 coding sequence is TGCGCCAGCAGCGCCCTGGGTAGCGAGCAGTACTTC. Translated, it gives CASSALGSEQYF. This chain uses TRBV10-1 with TRBJ2-7; D is uncertain. Deletions cut 6 bases from V and 6 bases from J, with 12 bases between. CDR3 size: 12 residues. CDR1 WNHNN and CDR2 SYGVQD come from the germline V gene (reference sequence).

V usage is TRBV6-1 and J usage is TRBJ1-4; no clear D gene. V was clipped by 5 bases and J by 2 bases, with 12 bases between them. The CDR3 sequence is 15 residues long. Germline values: CDR1 MNHNS, CDR2 SASEGT. CDR3 residues: CASSSSVRTNEKLFF. CDR3 coding DNA: TGTGCCAGCAGTAGCTCTGTCAGGACTAATGAAAAACTGTTTTTT.

This clonotype was found a few times. This chain links TRBV13 with TRBJ2-1; D possibly corresponds to TRBD2 (5 bases). V lost 5 bases and J lost 4, with 18 bases in between. Germline V gives CDR1 PRHDT, CDR2 FYEKMQ (reference sequence). This CDR3 contains 16 residues. CDR3 protein: CASSPGSARTYNEQFF. CDR3 nucleotides: TGTGCCAGCAGCCCCGGTAGCGCAAGAACATACAATGAGCAGTTCTTC.

The V gene is TRBV28, the J gene TRBJ2-2; 8 nucleotides align to TRBD1. CDR1 MDHEN and CDR2 SYDVKM come from the germline V gene. There are 14 residues in the CDR3. With V trimmed by 8 bases and J by 4 bases, 6 bases remained unmatched. CDR3 loop: CASQGDRGTGELFF. The CDR3 DNA reads as TGTGCCAGCCAGGGAGACAGGGGCACCGGGGAGCTGTTTTTT.

This clonotype occurred many times. V and J are TRBV7-8 and TRBJ2-3; D is unresolved. Germline loops: CDR1 SGHVS, CDR2 FQNEAQ. V lost 5 bases to trimming and J lost 6 bases, with 12 bases between them. CDR3 size: 13 residues. DNA of the CDR3: TGTGCCAGCAGCCCCCAGCTGACGGATACGCAGTATTTT. Translation: CASSPQLTDTQYF. Supplemented by reference TRBV7-8 and TRBJ2-3, the full variable domain reads GAGVSQSPRYKVAKRGQDVALRCDPISGHVSLFWYQQALGQGPEFLTYFQNEAQLDKSGLPSDRFFAERPEGSVSTLKIQRTQQEDSAVYLCASSPQLTDTQYFGPGTRLTVL.

The rearrangement uses TRBV18 and TRBJ2-7, with 10 positions matching TRBD1. Per the germline V gene, CDR1 is KGHSH and CDR2 is LQKENI. This CDR3 comprises 15 residues. The V segment lost 6 bases and the J segment 7 bases; nucleotides outside the gene matches: 12. The DNA of the CDR3 is TGTGCCAGCTCTCAGGTTTCCGGGACAGGGGTTGAGCAGTACTTC. Translating it yields CASSQVSGTGVEQYF.

The table lists this clonotype with many counts. V and J are TRBV3-1 and TRBJ2-3; the match to TRBD2 covers 10 bases. Looked up from germline, CDR1 is LGHDT and CDR2 is YNNKEL (reference sequence). This CDR3 has 15 residues. V was clipped by 4 bases and J by 5 bases; unmatched bases: 6. CDR3 protein: CASSPSGRAGDTQYF. The CDR3 DNA is TGTGCCAGCAGCCCGAGCGGGAGGGCGGGAGATACGCAGTATTTT.

The V and J genes are TRBV27 and TRBJ2-7; unclear D gene. The germline CDR1 and CDR2 sequences are MNHEY and SMNVEV (reference sequence). CDR3 length: 13 amino acids. The ends were cut back, 5 bases at V and 3 bases at J, with 11 bases in the middle. The DNA for the CDR3 is TGTGCCAGCAGTCGACTCGATAACTACGAGCAGTACTTC. Translation gives CASSRLDNYEQYF.

The table lists this clonotype with a few counts. The genes are TRBV5-4 and TRBJ2-7; tentative D call: TRBD2 (6 bases). The germline gives CDR1 SGHNT, CDR2 YYREEE (reference sequence). Trimming stripped 5 bases from V and 0 bases from J, with 15 bases between. The CDR3 consists of 15 residues. The CDR3 reads CASSFGTSSSYEQYF. For the CDR3, the DNA is TGTGCCAGCAGTTTCGGGACTTCTAGCTCCTACGAGCAGTACTTC.